The clone carrying this TCR beta chain appeared a few times. Its antigen is as yet unknown. With a much larger clone just one base away, this may be a read error. The sample comes from a study of post-analysis software for immune sequencing data. Study-wide background: Disease courses included relapsing-remitting, secondary progressive and progressive-relapsing multiple sclerosis. General observations from the study: There were five TRBV segments more frequent in patients than controls, and TRBV5-6, TRBV5-1 and TRBV20-1 were among them. Controls' normalized Chao1 diversity significantly exceeded that of multiple sclerosis patients.

The CDR3 is made up of 13 amino acids. Trimming pared 5 bases from V and 11 bases from J, leaving 18 bases between. The germline V gene encodes CDR1 SGHTA and CDR2 FQGNSA. Sequencing libraries made from TCR beta cDNA carried unique molecular identifiers. TCRdb ran MiXCR on the PCR reads and lists one entry per CDR3 protein. This sample carries around 260,000 distinct CDR3 sequences, 36% of them seen once, and the ten largest clones take under 5.5%. This chain joins TRBV7-2 and TRBJ2-5; TRBD2 is a possible D gene (5 bases). The sequence was collected from a girl aged 10-17 years with multiple sclerosis. The sequenced sample was blood. The CDR3 sequence is CASSQDGENEQYF. The CDR3 DNA reads TGTGCCAGCAGCCAAGACGGGGAGAATGAGCAGTACTTC.